This TCR beta chain was identified during a study of CD8 T cells in Susac syndrome. Sequencing of TCR beta was undertaken in CD8+ and CD4+ T cells derived from blood. It was treatment-naive patients with stable or active relapsing-remitting disease who made up the multiple sclerosis controls. Negative isolation was used for CD8+ and CD4+ T cells and FACS enrichment for TEMRA cells. Trimming took off 3 bases at V and 9 bases at J, with 9 bases between the two ends. CDR3 length: 12 amino acids. Germline V gene sequence: CDR1 MNHNY, CDR2 SVGAGI (reference sequence). When the RNA was reverse transcribed, random hexamers were used with an input of about 0.45 to 1 ug. The immunoSEQ assay covered 54 Vbeta and 13 Jbeta segments for CDR3. One entry per CDR3 protein, called by TCRdb with MiXCR from the immunoSEQ multiplex PCR reads. Among about 250,000 distinct CDR3 sequences listed, 80% to 95% were seen once.

The chain employs TRBV6-6 and TRBJ1-5; D not resolved. The receptor's source is a human donor with multiple sclerosis. Material: CD4+ T cells from PBMCs. The CDR3, as DNA: TGTGCCAGCAGTTATTTTCCGGCGCCCCAGCATTTT. Protein: CASSYFPAPQHF.